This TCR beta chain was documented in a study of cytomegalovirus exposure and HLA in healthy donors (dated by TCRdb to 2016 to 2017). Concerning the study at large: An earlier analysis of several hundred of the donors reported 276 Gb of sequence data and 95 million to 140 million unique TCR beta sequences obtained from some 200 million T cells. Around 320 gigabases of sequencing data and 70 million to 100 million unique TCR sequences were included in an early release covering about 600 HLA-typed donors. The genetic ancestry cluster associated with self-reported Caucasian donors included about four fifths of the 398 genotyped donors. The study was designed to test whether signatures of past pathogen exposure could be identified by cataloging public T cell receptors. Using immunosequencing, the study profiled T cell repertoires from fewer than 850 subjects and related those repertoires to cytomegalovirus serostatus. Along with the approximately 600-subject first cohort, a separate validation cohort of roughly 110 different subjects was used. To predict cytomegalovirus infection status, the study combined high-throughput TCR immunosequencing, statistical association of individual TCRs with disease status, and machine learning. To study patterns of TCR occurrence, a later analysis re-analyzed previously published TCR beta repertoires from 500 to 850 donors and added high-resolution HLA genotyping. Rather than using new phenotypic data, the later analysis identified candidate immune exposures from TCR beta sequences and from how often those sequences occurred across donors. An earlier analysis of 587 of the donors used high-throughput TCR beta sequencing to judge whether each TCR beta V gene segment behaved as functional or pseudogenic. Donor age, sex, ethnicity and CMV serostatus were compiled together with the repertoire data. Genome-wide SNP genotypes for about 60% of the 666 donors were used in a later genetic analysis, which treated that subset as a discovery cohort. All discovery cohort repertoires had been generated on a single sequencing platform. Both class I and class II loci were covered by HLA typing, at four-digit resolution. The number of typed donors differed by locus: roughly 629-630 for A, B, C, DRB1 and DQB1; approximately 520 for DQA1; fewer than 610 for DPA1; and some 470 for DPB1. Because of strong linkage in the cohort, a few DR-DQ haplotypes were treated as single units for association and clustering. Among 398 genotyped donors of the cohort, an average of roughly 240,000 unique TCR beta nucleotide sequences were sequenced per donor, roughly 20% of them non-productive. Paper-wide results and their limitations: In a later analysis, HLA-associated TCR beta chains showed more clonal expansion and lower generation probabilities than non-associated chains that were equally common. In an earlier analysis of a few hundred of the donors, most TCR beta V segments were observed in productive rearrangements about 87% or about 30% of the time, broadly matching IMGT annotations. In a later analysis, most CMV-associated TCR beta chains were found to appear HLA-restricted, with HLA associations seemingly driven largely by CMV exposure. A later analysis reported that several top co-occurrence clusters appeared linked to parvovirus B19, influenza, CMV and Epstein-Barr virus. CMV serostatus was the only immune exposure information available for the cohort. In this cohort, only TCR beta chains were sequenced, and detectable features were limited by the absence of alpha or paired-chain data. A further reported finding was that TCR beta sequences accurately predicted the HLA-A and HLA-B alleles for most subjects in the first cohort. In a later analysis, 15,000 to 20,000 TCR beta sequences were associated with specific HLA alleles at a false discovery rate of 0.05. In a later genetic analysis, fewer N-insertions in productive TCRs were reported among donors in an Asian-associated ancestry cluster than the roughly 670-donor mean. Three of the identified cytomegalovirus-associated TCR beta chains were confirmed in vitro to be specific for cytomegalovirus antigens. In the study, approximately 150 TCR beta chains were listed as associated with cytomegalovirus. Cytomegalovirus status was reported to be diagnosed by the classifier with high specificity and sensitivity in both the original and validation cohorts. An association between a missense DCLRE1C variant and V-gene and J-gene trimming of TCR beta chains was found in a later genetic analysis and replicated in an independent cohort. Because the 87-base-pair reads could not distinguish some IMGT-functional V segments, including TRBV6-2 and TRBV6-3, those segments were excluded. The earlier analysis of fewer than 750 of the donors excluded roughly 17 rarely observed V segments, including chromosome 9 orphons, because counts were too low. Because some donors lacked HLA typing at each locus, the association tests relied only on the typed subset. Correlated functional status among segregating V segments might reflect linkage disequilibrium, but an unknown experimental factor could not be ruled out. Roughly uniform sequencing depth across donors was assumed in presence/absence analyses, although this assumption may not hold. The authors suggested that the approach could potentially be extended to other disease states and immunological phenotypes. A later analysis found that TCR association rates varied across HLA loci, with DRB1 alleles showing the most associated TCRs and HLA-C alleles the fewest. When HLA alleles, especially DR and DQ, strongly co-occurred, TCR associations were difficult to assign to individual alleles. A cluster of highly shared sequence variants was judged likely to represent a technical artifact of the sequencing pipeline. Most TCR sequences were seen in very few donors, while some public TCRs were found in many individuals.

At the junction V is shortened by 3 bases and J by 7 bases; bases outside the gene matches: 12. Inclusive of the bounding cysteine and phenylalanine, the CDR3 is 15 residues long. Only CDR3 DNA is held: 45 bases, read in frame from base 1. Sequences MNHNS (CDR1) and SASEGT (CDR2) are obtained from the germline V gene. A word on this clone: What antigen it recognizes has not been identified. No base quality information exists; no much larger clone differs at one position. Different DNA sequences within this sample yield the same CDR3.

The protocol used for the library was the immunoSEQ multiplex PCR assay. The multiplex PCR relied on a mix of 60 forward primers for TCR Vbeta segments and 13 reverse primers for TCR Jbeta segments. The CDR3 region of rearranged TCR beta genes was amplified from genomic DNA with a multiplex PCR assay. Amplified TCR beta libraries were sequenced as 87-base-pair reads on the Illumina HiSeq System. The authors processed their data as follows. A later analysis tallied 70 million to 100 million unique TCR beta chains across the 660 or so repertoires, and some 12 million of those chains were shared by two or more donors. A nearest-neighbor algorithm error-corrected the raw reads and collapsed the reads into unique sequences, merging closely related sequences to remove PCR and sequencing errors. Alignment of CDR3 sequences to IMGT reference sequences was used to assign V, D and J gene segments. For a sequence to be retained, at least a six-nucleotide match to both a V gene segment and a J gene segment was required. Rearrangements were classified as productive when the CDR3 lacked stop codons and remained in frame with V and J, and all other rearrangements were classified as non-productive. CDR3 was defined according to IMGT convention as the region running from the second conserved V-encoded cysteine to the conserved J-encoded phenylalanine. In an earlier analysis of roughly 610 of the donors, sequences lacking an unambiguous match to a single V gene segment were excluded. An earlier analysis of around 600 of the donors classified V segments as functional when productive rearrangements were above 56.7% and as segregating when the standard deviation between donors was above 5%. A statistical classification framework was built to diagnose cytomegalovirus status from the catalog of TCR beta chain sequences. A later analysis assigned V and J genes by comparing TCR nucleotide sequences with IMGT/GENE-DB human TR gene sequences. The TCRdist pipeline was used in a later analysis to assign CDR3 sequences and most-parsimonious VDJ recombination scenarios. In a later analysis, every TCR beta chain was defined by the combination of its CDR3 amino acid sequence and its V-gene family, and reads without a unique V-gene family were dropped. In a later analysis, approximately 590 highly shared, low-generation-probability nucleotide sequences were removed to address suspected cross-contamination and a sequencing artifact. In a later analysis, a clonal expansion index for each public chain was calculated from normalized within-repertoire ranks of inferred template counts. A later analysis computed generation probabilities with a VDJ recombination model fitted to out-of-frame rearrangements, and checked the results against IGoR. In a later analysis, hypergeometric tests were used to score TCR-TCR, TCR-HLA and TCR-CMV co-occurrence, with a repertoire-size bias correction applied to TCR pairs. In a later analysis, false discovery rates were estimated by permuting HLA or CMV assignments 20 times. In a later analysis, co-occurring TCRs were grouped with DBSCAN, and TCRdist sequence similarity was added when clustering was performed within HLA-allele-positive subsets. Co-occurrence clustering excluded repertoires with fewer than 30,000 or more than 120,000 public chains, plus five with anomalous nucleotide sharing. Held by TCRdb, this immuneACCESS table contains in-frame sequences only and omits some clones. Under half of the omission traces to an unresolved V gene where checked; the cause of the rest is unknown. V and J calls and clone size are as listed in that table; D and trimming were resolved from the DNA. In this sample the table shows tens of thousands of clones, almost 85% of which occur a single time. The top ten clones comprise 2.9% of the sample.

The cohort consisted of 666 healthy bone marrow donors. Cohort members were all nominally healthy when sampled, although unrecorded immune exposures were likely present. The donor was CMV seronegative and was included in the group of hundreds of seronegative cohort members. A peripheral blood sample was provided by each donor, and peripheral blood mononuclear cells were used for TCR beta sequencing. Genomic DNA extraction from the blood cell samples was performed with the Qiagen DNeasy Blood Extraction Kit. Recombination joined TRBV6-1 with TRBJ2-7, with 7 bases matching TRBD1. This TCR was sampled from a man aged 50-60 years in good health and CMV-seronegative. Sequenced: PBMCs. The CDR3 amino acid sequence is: CASSDSTGWGLEQYF. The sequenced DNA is TGTGCCAGCAGTGACTCGACAGGGTGGGGGTTGGAGCAGTACTTC.